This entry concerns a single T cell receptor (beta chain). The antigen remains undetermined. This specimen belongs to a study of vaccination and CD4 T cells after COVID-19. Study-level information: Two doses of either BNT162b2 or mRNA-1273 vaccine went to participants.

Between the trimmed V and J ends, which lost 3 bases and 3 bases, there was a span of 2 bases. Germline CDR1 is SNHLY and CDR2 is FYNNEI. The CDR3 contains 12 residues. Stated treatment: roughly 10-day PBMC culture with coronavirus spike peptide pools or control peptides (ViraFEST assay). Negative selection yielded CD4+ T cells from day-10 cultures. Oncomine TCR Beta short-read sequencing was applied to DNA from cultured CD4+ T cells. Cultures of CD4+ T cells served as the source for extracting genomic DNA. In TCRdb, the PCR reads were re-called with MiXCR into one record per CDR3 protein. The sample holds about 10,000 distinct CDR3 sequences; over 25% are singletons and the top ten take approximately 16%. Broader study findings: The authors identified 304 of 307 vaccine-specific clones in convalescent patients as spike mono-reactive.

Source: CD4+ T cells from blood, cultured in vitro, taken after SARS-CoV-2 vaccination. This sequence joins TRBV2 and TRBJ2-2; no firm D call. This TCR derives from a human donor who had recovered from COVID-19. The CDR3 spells CASSDHTGELFF. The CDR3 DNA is TGTGCCAGCAGTGACCACACCGGGGAGCTGTTTTTT.